The following is a T cell receptor (beta chain) sequence with its context. Its specificity is unknown. Primers included in the PCR were 60 Vbeta and 13 Jbeta primers. Method: immunoSEQ multiplex PCR; TCRdb's copy keeps in-frame clones and lacks some. The profile shows approximately 190,000 clones, 75% to 80% of them singletons. This entry belongs to a study of cytomegalovirus exposure and HLA in healthy donors. Study information: Prior work identified around 120 million unique TCR beta sequences in around 170 million T cells. Whole-study results and caveats: The authors confirmed in vitro that a few CMV-associated chains were specific for CMV antigens.

This receptor was identified in a woman aged 25 to 39 in good health and CMV-seropositive. Sequencing was performed on PBMCs.

In DNA form, the CDR3 reads TGCGCCAGCAGCCACCCCTTGGGGGGACGGGGCTACACCTTC. It translates to CASSHPLGGRGYTF. The genes are TRBV4-1 and TRBJ1-2; D is possibly TRBD1 (5 bases). In germline, CDR1 is MGHRA, CDR2 YSYEKL. CDR3 length equals 14 residues. V lost 3 bases to trimming and J lost 8 bases, with 16 bases between them.